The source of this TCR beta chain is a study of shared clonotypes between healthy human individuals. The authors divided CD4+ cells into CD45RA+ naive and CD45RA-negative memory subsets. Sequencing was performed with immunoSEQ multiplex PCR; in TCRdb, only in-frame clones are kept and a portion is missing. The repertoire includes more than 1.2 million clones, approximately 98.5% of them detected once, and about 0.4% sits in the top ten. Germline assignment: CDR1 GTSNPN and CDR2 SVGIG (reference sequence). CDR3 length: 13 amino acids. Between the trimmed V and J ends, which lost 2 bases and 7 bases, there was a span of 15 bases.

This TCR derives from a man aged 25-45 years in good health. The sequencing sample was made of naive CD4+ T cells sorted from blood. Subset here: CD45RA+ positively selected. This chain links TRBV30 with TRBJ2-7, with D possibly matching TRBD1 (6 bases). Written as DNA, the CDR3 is TGTGCCTGGAGTATACAGGGTTTCAGGGAGCAGTACTTC. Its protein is CAWSIQGFREQYF.